This T cell receptor beta chain came from a study of OX40 agonist ivuxolimab in advanced cancers. Sequencing used immunoSEQ multiplex PCR; TCRdb keeps in-frame clones, though not all of them. The repertoire has roughly 48,000 clones, around 80% of them found once; the top ten carry around 2.5%. The sampling schedule covered blood at baseline, cycle 4 day 1, and cycle 7 day 1. Germline CDR1 and CDR2: SGHAT and FQNNGV. Trimming stripped 3 bases from V and 6 bases from J, with 12 bases between. The CDR3 is 13 residues long. The sample here was CD4+ or CD8+ T cells sorted from blood, taken in a trial of the OX40 agonist ivuxolimab. The origin of this receptor is an adult with an advanced solid tumor such as melanoma, head and neck, liver or kidney cancer. The V call is TRBV11-2, the J call TRBJ2-7, with D tentatively TRBD1 (5 bases). The chain's CDR3 is CASSFDSRAEQYF. For the CDR3, the DNA is TGTGCCAGCAGCTTTGACAGTCGGGCCGAGCAGTACTTC.